The 28 T cell receptor beta chains below all came from one sample that was sequenced in a study of early T cells in non-severe SARS-CoV-2 infection. TCRdb recomputed calls from the 5' RACE reads with MiXCR, one row per CDR3 protein. The sample contains around 40,000 distinct CDR3 sequences, roughly 6.3% of which appear only once. The sequenced sample consisted of whole blood. These receptors were obtained from an adult who was a healthcare worker with PCR-confirmed SARS-CoV-2 infection or an uninfected control (not recorded which).

There are a few counts of this clonotype. V usage is TRBV4-1 and J usage is TRBJ1-1; no reliable D call. This CDR3 is built from 15 residues. With 3 bases removed from V and 6 bases from J, the gap between germline ends came to 17 bases. Germline CDR1 MGHRA, CDR2 YSYEKL. This CDR3 is CASSHITGPSAEAFF. The CDR3 nucleotides are TGCGCCAGCAGCCATATAACTGGGCCCAGCGCTGAAGCTTTCTTT.

Ten or more counts support this clonotype. The chain combines TRBV5-1 with TRBJ1-4; D remains unclear. Trimming shortened V by 0 bases and J by 8 bases, and 11 bases separated the two germline ends. There are 14 residues in the CDR3. The germline V gene has CDR1 SGHRS and CDR2 YFSETQ. CDR3 region: CASSLGPSEEKLFF. For the CDR3, the DNA is TGCGCCAGCAGCTTGGGACCCTCGGAGGAAAAACTGTTTTTT.

This clonotype occurred many times. J is TRBJ1-1 and V is TRBV4-3; 8 bases agree with TRBD1. Per germline, CDR1 LGHNA and CDR2 YSLEER. The CDR3 is 14 amino acids. After removal of 0 bases from V and 5 bases from J, the junction contained 2 bases not matched to a gene. The chain's CDR3 is CASSQDRGQTEAFF. In nucleotides, the CDR3 is TGCGCCAGCAGCCAAGACAGGGGGCAGACTGAAGCTTTCTTT.

The chain carries TRBV18 and TRBJ2-3; D is uncertain. Germline loops: CDR1 KGHSH, CDR2 LQKENI. CDR3 length equals 15 residues. The germline V and J ends were trimmed by 3 bases and 1 base, with 11 bases remaining between them. Here the CDR3 DNA reads TGTGCCAGCTCACCCCGCCAAGGACGCACAGATACGCAGTATTTT. Translated: CASSPRQGRTDTQYF.

This clonotype was seen at least ten times. CDR3 DNA: TGTGCCAGCTCACGATCCGGGAGCAATCAGCCCCAGCATTTT. It is translated as CASSRSGSNQPQHF. This chain uses TRBV18 with TRBJ1-5; D remains ambiguous. Germline loops: CDR1 KGHSH, CDR2 LQKENI. V lost 4 bases, J lost 1 base, and 8 bases lay in between. The CDR3 has 14 residues.

This clonotype was picked up one time. A clone one base away is much larger, so this may be a read error. The V gene is TRBV11-2, the J gene TRBJ2-1, with a possible D match to TRBD1 (6 bases). The germline V gene encodes CDR1 SGHAT and CDR2 FQNNGV. This CDR3 is 11 amino acids long. Trimming shortened V by 5 bases and J by 15 bases, and 14 bases separated the two germline ends. The CDR3 nucleotides read TGTGCCAGCAGCCCGGACAGAGGCCTGTTCTTC. Translating it yields CASSPDRGLFF.

V is TRBV20-1 and J is TRBJ2-1; no clear D. Deletions cut 1 base from V and 14 bases from J, with 6 bases between. The CDR3 is 9 residues long. Germline V gives CDR1 DFQATT, CDR2 SNEGSKA (reference sequence). This CDR3 is CSARVYEFF. The CDR3 nucleotides read TGCAGTGCTAGAGTATACGAGTTCTTC.

In this sample, this clonotype turned up a few times. The germline gene is not matched at one end of the junction; a read error may be the cause. The chain is built from TRBV29-1 and TRBJ2-4; 10 bases fit TRBD1. The CDR3 runs to 18 residues. Germline values: CDR1 SQVTM, CDR2 ANQGSEA. CDR3 DNA sequence: TGCAGCCCCGCCGGGACAGGGGTGTTTCGGGAACCCAAGAACATTCAGTACTTC. This codes for CSPAGTGVFREPKNIQYF.

This chain joins TRBV15 and TRBJ2-7, with D unresolved. The V end lost 0 bases, the J end lost 4 bases, and 7 bases lay between the germline ends. The CDR3 has 13 amino acids. Germline CDR1 reads LNHNV; CDR2 reads YYDKDF (reference sequence). CDR3 protein: CATSRDMSYEQYF. The CDR3 nucleotides read TGTGCCACCAGCAGAGATATGTCGTACGAGCAGTACTTC.

This clonotype was recorded at least ten times. V usage is TRBV3-1 and J usage is TRBJ2-7; TRBD1 matches at 7 bases. The V segment lost 4 bases and the J segment 3 bases; nucleotides outside the gene matches: 6. The germline CDR1 and CDR2 sequences are LGHDT and YNNKEL (reference sequence). CDR3 length: 14 residues. As DNA, the CDR3 is TGTGCCAGCAGCCCCTCGGGACAGTTCTACGAGCAGTACTTC. It specifies CASSPSGQFYEQYF.

This clonotype has a count of ten or more. The V gene is TRBV2, the J gene TRBJ2-3; unclear D gene. From germline, CDR1 is SNHLY and CDR2 FYNNEI. With 8 bases removed from V and 0 bases from J, the gap between germline ends came to 9 bases. CDR3 length: 13 amino acids. The CDR3 region is CASYYSSTDTQYF. The CDR3 nucleotides read TGTGCCAGCTATTACTCGAGCACAGATACGCAGTATTTT.

This clonotype was recorded many times. The chain employs TRBV7-9 and TRBJ2-2; D ambiguous. Germline V gives CDR1 SEHNR, CDR2 FQNEAQ (reference sequence). V gave up 1 base and J gave up 8 bases, with 8 bases separating them. This CDR3 has 13 amino acids. The CDR3 reads CASSLVPQGELFF. The CDR3 bases are TGTGCCAGCAGCTTAGTACCCCAAGGGGAGCTGTTTTTT.

The rearrangement uses TRBV18 and TRBJ1-6; no reliable D call. V was clipped by 5 bases and J by 8 bases, with 16 bases between them. The germline V gene encodes CDR1 KGHSH and CDR2 LQKENI. This CDR3 contains 15 residues. CDR3 loop: CASSRDSQIDSPLHF. The CDR3 coding sequence is TGTGCCAGCTCAAGGGATAGCCAGATTGATTCACCCCTCCACTTT.

This clonotype was picked up a small number of times. The V and J genes are TRBV28 and TRBJ2-1; TRBD1 or TRBD2 may be the D gene (6 bases each). The CDR3 is made up of 16 amino acids. In germline, CDR1 is MDHEN, CDR2 SYDVKM. With 5 bases removed from V and 4 bases from J, the gap between germline ends came to 18 bases. CDR3 loop: CASSPFEGGAYNEQFF. The CDR3 coding sequence is TGTGCCAGCAGTCCCTTTGAGGGGGGAGCTTACAATGAGCAGTTCTTC.

This clonotype was seen at least ten times. The chain is built from TRBV18 and TRBJ2-6; TRBD1 is a possible D gene (6 bases). The germline gives CDR1 KGHSH, CDR2 LQKENI. Trimming took off 2 bases at V and 0 bases at J, with 8 bases between the two ends. This CDR3 region has 16 residues. The CDR3 DNA sequence: TGTGCCAGCTCACCATTACAGGGCTCTGGGGCCAACGTCCTGACTTTC. This sequence encodes CASSPLQGSGANVLTF.

This clonotype was detected many times. The chain joins TRBV20-1 to TRBJ2-1, with D unresolved. The V gene lost 5 bases and the J gene lost 10 bases, with 12 bases spanning the gap. The CDR3 consists of 11 residues. Germline V lookup: CDR1 DFQATT, CDR2 SNEGSKA (reference sequence). The CDR3 reads CSAGLSSEQFF. CDR3 in DNA: TGCAGTGCTGGTCTGAGTTCGGAGCAGTTCTTC.

This clonotype was recorded many times. The V and J genes are TRBV10-1 and TRBJ1-2; D not certain. The V end lost 3 bases, the J end lost 4 bases, and 9 bases lay between the germline ends. Germline V gene data show CDR1 as WNHNN and CDR2 as SYGVQD (reference sequence). The CDR3 has 13 residues. DNA for the CDR3: TGCGCCAGCAGTGACGGAGGGCCCTATGGCTACACCTTC. Translation: CASSDGGPYGYTF.

Many counts were recorded for this clonotype. V and J are TRBV6-2 or TRBV6-3 and TRBJ2-3, with D perhaps matching TRBD2 (6 bases). Germline-derived CDR1 and CDR2 are MNHEY and SVGEGT. Trimming stripped 2 bases from V and 2 bases from J, with 11 bases between. This CDR3 has 15 residues. The chain's CDR3 is CASSYEGLATDTQYF. DNA for the CDR3: TGTGCCAGCAGTTACGAGGGACTCGCCACAGATACGCAGTATTTT.

In this sample, this clonotype turned up a few times. The chain employs TRBV2 and TRBJ2-2; 10 bases fit TRBD2. Germline V gene lookup returns CDR1 SNHLY and CDR2 FYNNEI. Unmatched junction bases numbered 4, after V lost 3 bases and J lost 6 bases. The CDR3 has 15 residues. CDR3 protein: CASSESGRASGELFF. For the CDR3, the DNA is TGTGCCAGCAGTGAGAGCGGGAGGGCGTCCGGGGAGCTGTTTTTT.

This clonotype appeared many times. This chain uses TRBV27 with TRBJ2-7; 8 bases fit TRBD1. This CDR3 is built from 12 residues. Germline CDR1 MNHEY, CDR2 SMNVEV (reference sequence). Germline trimming cut 6 bases from V and 6 bases from J; bases unmatched to any gene: 4. In DNA form, the CDR3 reads TGTGCCAGCAGCCATCAGGGGGCCGAGCAGTACTTC. Its protein product is CASSHQGAEQYF.

There are a few counts of this clonotype. V usage is TRBV9 and J usage is TRBJ2-7, with 7 bases fitting TRBD2. Trimming at V came to 0 bases and at J to 3 bases, leaving 3 bases not matched to a gene. Germline assignment: CDR1 SGDLS and CDR2 YYNGEE. This CDR3 has 14 amino acids. This CDR3 reads CASSVDERGYEQYF. CDR3 DNA sequence: TGTGCCAGCAGCGTAGACGAGCGGGGCTACGAGCAGTACTTC.

This clonotype occurred a few times. The rearrangement joins TRBV5-1 to TRBJ2-3; 7 positions agree with TRBD1. CDR1 is SGHRS and CDR2 is YFSETQ in the germline V gene. The length of the CDR3 is 15 residues. The ends lost 5 bases at V and 3 bases at J; junction bases unmatched: 9. The CDR3 loop is CASRAGTVETDTQYF. The CDR3 DNA is TGCGCCAGCAGGGCCGGGACAGTCGAGACAGATACGCAGTATTTT.

This clonotype has just a few counts. This rearrangement joins TRBV29-1 to TRBJ2-7; the match to TRBD1 covers 9 bases. Trimming took 3 bases from V and 0 from J; bases not matched to a gene: 6. The CDR3 loop spans 15 amino acids. The germline V gene has CDR1 SQVTM and CDR2 ANQGSEA. CDR3 sequence reads: CSVEEATGGSYEQYF. The CDR3 DNA reads TGCAGCGTTGAGGAGGCGACAGGGGGCTCCTACGAGCAGTACTTC.

There are many counts of this clonotype. The chain uses TRBV2 and TRBJ2-7; D ambiguous. CDR3 length: 15 amino acids. The germline CDR1 and CDR2 sequences are SNHLY and FYNNEI. With 3 bases removed from V and 3 bases from J, the gap between germline ends came to 15 bases. The CDR3 nucleotides read TGTGCCAGCAGTGATCCTGGTTTGGCTAACTACGAGCAGTACTTC. Protein product: CASSDPGLANYEQYF.

This clonotype is classed as medium-sized. This chain links TRBV13 with TRBJ2-2; the D is unclear. Deletions cut 1 base from V and 5 bases from J, with 5 bases between. Looked up from germline, CDR1 is PRHDT and CDR2 is FYEKMQ (reference sequence). This CDR3 has 13 amino acids. The CDR3 DNA reads as TGTGCCAGCAGCTTAGCCGGTACCGGGGAGCTGTTTTTT. The encoded protein is CASSLAGTGELFF.

The chain links TRBV20-1 to TRBJ2-3, with 8 bases that match TRBD2. Germline V CDR1 and CDR2: DFQATT, SNEGSKA (reference sequence). This CDR3 has 14 amino acids. J lost 1 base, V lost 2 bases, and 2 bases had no gene match. CDR3: CSARWGLGTDTQYF. Here the CDR3 DNA reads TGCAGTGCTAGATGGGGACTAGGCACAGATACGCAGTATTTT.

The table lists this clonotype with a few counts. The J gene is TRBJ2-1, the V gene TRBV27; 9 bases are shared with TRBD2. Trimming at V came to 7 bases and at J to 6 bases, leaving 4 bases not matched to a gene. This CDR3 spans 13 amino acids. CDR1 is MNHEY and CDR2 is SMNVEV in the germline V gene (reference sequence). The CDR3 DNA sequence: TGTGCCAGCAATCTAGCGGGGACCAATGAGCAGTTCTTC. This translates into CASNLAGTNEQFF.

Of note for this clonotype: This may arise from a read error, as a much more abundant clone is one base away. This chain links TRBV7-9 with TRBJ2-7; D call uncertain. The CDR3 consists of 11 residues. V was shortened by 4 bases and J by 7 bases, with 8 bases between the two germline ends. Germline values: CDR1 SEHNR, CDR2 FQNEAQ (reference sequence). DNA of the CDR3: TGTGCCAGCAGCTCCCGAGGTGAGCAGTACTTC. Translation: CASSSRGEQYF.